This T cell receptor (beta chain) derives from a study of blood T cell repertoires in COVID-19. The overall study: There were acute and convalescent COVID-19 samples, and they came from the United States, Italy and Spain. Nucleic acid was either cDNA or gDNA, and it came from T cells, B-cell-depleted T cells, or PBMCs.

Trimming took off 4 bases at V and 4 bases at J, with 18 bases between the two ends. CDR1 and CDR2 from the germline V gene are SGHRS and YFSETQ. This CDR3 contains 15 residues. Original processing methods: The authors estimated nucleated cell counts from reference gene primer amplification. TCRdb's copy holds only in-frame clones and misses some; the assay was immunoSEQ multiplex PCR. Clone size and the V and J calls come from that table; the DNA yielded D and trimming. The sample shows 150,000 or so clones, 85% to 90% of them seen only once. Sequenced: peripheral blood. The chain links TRBV5-1 to TRBJ2-7; possibly TRBD2 for D (6 bases). The TCR was taken from a man older than 75 with acute or convalescent COVID-19. The CDR3 is CASSPLVAGLYEQYF. The CDR3 nucleotides are TGCGCCAGCAGCCCTCTTGTTGCGGGACTTTACGAGCAGTACTTC.